The present T cell receptor (beta chain) was sequenced within a study of CD8+ T cells in alopecia areata. Germline V gene sequence: CDR1 SGHTA, CDR2 FQGNSA. This CDR3 is 15 amino acids long. With regard to this clone: Antigen specificity is unknown. At one boundary the junction diverges from the germline segment, which might be a read error.

Study conclusions and caveats: In patients, TCRs were shared less clearly than in mice, and HLA may possibly be involved. Elevated clonality characterized lesional scalp relative to normal scalp, particularly in alopecia totalis/universalis.

RNA extraction and reverse transcription yielded cDNA as sequencing template. Profiling relied on immunoSEQ multiplex PCR, and the TCRdb table lists in-frame clones only, not all of them. The table includes some 100,000 clones, more than 30% detected once. The source is a human donor with alopecia areata. The rearrangement uses TRBV7-2 and TRBJ2-7; perhaps TRBD1 as D (5 bases). The specimen sequenced was CD4+ T cells sorted from blood. CDR3 region: CARSPRSQGVGRQYF. CDR3 in DNA: TGTGCCCGCAGCCCGCGTAGCCAGGGTGTAGGTAGGCAGTACTTC.